These 12 T cell receptor beta chains came from one sample sequenced in a study of blood T cell repertoires in COVID-19. TCRdb's table, derived via immunoSEQ multiplex PCR, lists solely in-frame clones and lacks some. The table shows 200,000 to 250,000 clones, with about four fifths occurring only once. The sequencing input was peripheral blood. These receptors all stem from a woman in her seventies with acute or convalescent COVID-19.

V gene TRBV5-1 combines with J gene TRBJ2-7, with TRBD1 as a possible D gene (6 bases). This CDR3 spans 18 amino acids. Trimming removed 2 bases from V and 0 bases from J, with 21 bases in between. Germline loops: CDR1 SGHRS, CDR2 YFSETQ. This CDR3 reads CASSFRPGHKASSYEQYF. The CDR3 DNA follows: TGCGCCAGCAGCTTCCGTCCGGGACACAAAGCGAGCTCCTACGAGCAGTACTTC.

This clone appeared many times. V usage is TRBV19 and J usage is TRBJ1-6; perhaps TRBD1 as D (6 bases). The V gene lost 4 bases and the J gene lost 7 bases, with 14 bases spanning the gap. CDR3 size: 15 residues. Per germline, CDR1 LNHDA and CDR2 SQIVND (reference sequence). CDR3 sequence reads: CASSTWDIINSPLHF. CDR3 nucleotide sequence: TGTGCCAGTAGTACCTGGGACATTATCAATTCACCCCTCCACTTT.

This rearrangement joins TRBV3-1 (or the pseudogene TRBV3-2) to TRBJ1-2, with 7 bases that match TRBD1. The V segment lost 5 bases and the J segment 7 bases; nucleotides outside the gene matches: 16. There are 16 residues in the CDR3. In germline, CDR1 is LGHDT, CDR2 YNNKEL (reference sequence). The CDR3: CASSTRGLRQGSGYTF. In nucleotides, the CDR3 is TGTGCCAGCAGCACCCGCGGACTTCGACAGGGAAGTGGCTACACCTTC.

About this clone: The same CDR3 is also encoded by other DNA sequences in this sample. This chain connects TRBV12-3 or TRBV12-4 to TRBJ1-3; D might be TRBD1 (6 bases). The V end lost 2 bases, the J end lost 7 bases, and 9 bases lay between the germline ends. This CDR3 has 13 amino acids. The CDR3: CASSLRGGNTIYF. DNA for the CDR3: TGTGCCAGCAGTTTAAGGGGGGGGAACACCATATATTTT.

The chain couples TRBV7-2 to TRBJ1-5; 7 bases are a match to TRBD1. J was trimmed by 0 bases and V by 4 bases; bases with no gene match: 3. Germline values: CDR1 SGHTA, CDR2 FQGNSA. The CDR3 covers 15 residues. The CDR3 region has the DNA TGTGCCAGCAGCTGGACAGGCTATAGCAATCAGCCCCAGCATTTT. Protein sequence: CASSWTGYSNQPQHF.

This clone has a single count. Here the CDR3 reads CASSQLAGQGDTQYF. CDR3 nucleotides: TGCGCCAGCAGCCAACTAGCGGGGCAGGGGGATACGCAGTATTTT. The V call is TRBV4-1, the J call TRBJ2-3, with 9 bases aligning to TRBD2. J was trimmed by 6 bases and V by 2 bases; bases with no gene match: 6. Germline V CDR1 and CDR2: MGHRA, YSYEKL. This CDR3 is built from 15 residues.

The J gene is TRBJ1-1, the V gene TRBV18, with 8 bases matching TRBD1. The CDR3 sequence is 13 residues long. CDR1 is KGHSH, CDR2 LQKENI, per germline. The trim removed 4 bases at V and 6 bases at J, leaving 4 bases unmatched. The CDR3 sequence is CASSRDRGAEAFF. The DNA of the CDR3 is TGTGCCAGCTCACGCGACAGGGGAGCTGAAGCTTTCTTT.

This clone is a singleton in its sample. This chain joins TRBV7-2 and TRBJ1-1; D might be TRBD1 (6 bases). CDR3 length: 13 amino acids. Germline V gene sequence: CDR1 SGHTA, CDR2 FQGNSA. V shed 3 bases and J shed 7 bases, with 12 bases lying between them. The DNA for the CDR3 is TGTGCCAGCAGCTTCGCGGGGGCCCTTGAAGCTTTCTTT. Its protein product is CASSFAGALEAFF.

The chain employs TRBV12-3 or TRBV12-4 and TRBJ2-5; no clear D gene. The germline V and J ends were trimmed by 4 bases and 5 bases, with 11 bases remaining between them. The CDR3 spans 13 residues. The CDR3 loop reads CASSSRRTETQYF. The CDR3 DNA sequence: TGTGCCAGCAGTTCTAGGAGAACGGAGACCCAGTACTTC.

The chain recombines TRBV12-3 or TRBV12-4 with TRBJ1-1; D gene unclear. The ends were cut back, 5 bases at V and 7 bases at J, with 11 bases in the middle. This CDR3 spans 12 amino acids. The CDR3 spells CASSLQPFEAFF. CDR3 coding DNA: TGTGCCAGCAGTCTACAGCCATTTGAAGCTTTCTTT.

This clone was observed a handful of times. This chain uses TRBV6-5 with TRBJ2-1, with D tentatively TRBD1 (6 bases). V lost 5 bases and J 4 bases, leaving 15 bases between the germline ends. The CDR3 is 15 amino acids. Germline V gives CDR1 MNHEY, CDR2 SVGAGI. CDR3 amino acids: CASSIDRSEYNEQFF. CDR3 bases: TGTGCCAGCAGTATCGACAGGAGCGAATACAATGAGCAGTTCTTC.

Notes on this clone: Just one base apart from a much larger clone, this may be a read error. This chain links TRBV3-1 (or the pseudogene TRBV3-2) with TRBJ1-5; a weak D match, TRBD1 (6 bases). Germline assignment: CDR1 LGHDT and CDR2 YNNKEL (reference sequence). Trimming left V 3 bases short and J 0 bases short, with 9 bases between. The CDR3 totals 15 residues. For the CDR3, the DNA is TGTGCCAGCAGCCAGGACAGTTATAGCAATCAGCCCCAGCATTTT. Amino acids: CASSQDSYSNQPQHF.